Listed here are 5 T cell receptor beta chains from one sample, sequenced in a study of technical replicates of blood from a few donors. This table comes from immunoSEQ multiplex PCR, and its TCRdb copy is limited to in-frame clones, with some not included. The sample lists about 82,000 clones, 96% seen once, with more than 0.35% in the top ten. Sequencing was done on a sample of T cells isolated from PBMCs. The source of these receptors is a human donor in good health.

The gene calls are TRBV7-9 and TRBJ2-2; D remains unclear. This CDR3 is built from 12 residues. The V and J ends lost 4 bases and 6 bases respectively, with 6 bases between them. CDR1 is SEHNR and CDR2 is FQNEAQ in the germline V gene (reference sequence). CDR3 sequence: CASSSGSGELFF. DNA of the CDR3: TGTGCCAGCAGCTCGGGTTCCGGGGAGCTGTTTTTT.

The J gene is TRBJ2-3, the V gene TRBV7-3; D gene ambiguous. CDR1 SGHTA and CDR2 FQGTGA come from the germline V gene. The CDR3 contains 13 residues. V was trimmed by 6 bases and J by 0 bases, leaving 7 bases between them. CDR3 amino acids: CASSPTSTDTQYF. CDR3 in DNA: TGTGCCAGCAGTCCAACTAGCACAGATACGCAGTATTTT.

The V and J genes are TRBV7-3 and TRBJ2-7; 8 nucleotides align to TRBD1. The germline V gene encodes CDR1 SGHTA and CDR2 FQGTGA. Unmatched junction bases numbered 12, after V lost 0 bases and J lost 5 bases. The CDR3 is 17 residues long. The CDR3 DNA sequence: TGTGCCAGCAGCTTAACGTCGGTGGCAGGGGGCGACCACGAGCAGTACTTC. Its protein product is CASSLTSVAGGDHEQYF.

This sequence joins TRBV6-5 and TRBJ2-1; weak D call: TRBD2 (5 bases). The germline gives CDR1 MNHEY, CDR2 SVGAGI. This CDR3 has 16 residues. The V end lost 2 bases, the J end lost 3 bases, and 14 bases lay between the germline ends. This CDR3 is CASSYTAGEYYNEQFF. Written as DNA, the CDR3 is TGTGCCAGCAGTTACACGGCCGGGGAGTACTACAATGAGCAGTTCTTC.

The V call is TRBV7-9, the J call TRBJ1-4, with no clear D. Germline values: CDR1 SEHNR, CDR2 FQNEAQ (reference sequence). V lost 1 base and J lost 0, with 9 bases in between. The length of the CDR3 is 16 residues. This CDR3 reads CASSLEALTTNEKLFF. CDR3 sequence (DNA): TGTGCCAGCAGCTTAGAGGCACTAACAACTAATGAAAAACTGTTTTTT.